This T cell receptor (beta chain) is drawn from a study of human T cells and chemical hapten exposure. This clonotype was seen repeatedly, ten times or more. V lost 6 bases, J lost 6 bases, and 21 bases lay in between. This CDR3 is 15 amino acids long. From germline, CDR1 is KGHSH and CDR2 LQKENI. MiXCR, run by TCRdb on the RACE reads, gives a single entry per CDR3 protein. The profile shows approximately 80,000 distinct CDR3 sequences, over 6% of them singletons. Time point of the sample: patch test 1, 2 weeks after DPC sensitization. Treatment in this sample: therapeutic diphenylcyclopropenone sensitization with weekly scalp DPC.

The TCR comes from a woman aged 25 to 39 with alopecia areata. Some clones in this sample may be carry-over from other donors' samples. J is TRBJ2-7 and V is TRBV18, with a possible D match to TRBD2 (5 bases). The sample consisted of whole blood, taken in connection with sensitization to the hapten diphenylcyclopropenone (DPC). This CDR3 reads CASSPLGEGSAEQYF. As DNA, the CDR3 is TGTGCCAGCTCGCCCCTGGGAGAGGGATCGGCCGAGCAGTACTTC.